This T cell receptor beta chain is from a study of blood T cell repertoires in COVID-19. Study-level information: Acute and convalescent COVID-19 specimens originated in the United States, Italy and Spain. T cells, B-cell-depleted T cells, or PBMCs supplied cDNA or gDNA.

The germline gives CDR1 SGDLS, CDR2 YYNGEE. With 0 bases removed from V and 0 bases from J, the gap between germline ends came to 9 bases. The CDR3 is 16 residues long. This clone was seen once. As handled by the study authors: Amplification from reference gene primers served as the basis for estimated nucleated cell counts. Profiled with immunoSEQ multiplex PCR; TCRdb holds only in-frame clones, not every one. D and trimming were read from the DNA, whereas the V and J calls and clone size are those reported in that table. This table has approximately 180,000 clones, over 75% appearing once. Seattle's cohort entered during active infection and was followed longitudinally.

Sample: peripheral blood. The chain links TRBV9 to TRBJ2-2; D is unclear. The sequence was obtained from a person in their 70s with COVID-19, enrolled during active disease. CDR3 in DNA: TGTGCCAGCAGCGTAGCAGTCAGCGCGAACACCGGGGAGCTGTTTTTT. Its translation is CASSVAVSANTGELFF.